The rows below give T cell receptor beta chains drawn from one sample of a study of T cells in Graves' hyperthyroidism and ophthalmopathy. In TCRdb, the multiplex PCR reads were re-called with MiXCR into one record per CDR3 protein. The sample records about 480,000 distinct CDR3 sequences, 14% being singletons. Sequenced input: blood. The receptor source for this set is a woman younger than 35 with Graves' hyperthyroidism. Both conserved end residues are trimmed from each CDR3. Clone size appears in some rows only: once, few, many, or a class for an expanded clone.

CDR3aa: ASSPKRTLNAEAF
abundance: many
v_gene: TRBV18

CDR3aa: ASSLKIRAGEGHNEQF
abundance: many
v_gene: TRBV19

CDR3aa: ASRAWVRQETQY
abundance: many
v_gene: TRBV6-1

CDR3aa: ASSPFYRKGEDF
abundance: -
v_gene: TRBV18

CDR3aa: ASSYSTRDSRSYEQY
abundance: -
v_gene: TRBV2

CDR3aa: ASSLNFGLAYNEQF
abundance: once
v_gene: TRBV7-3

CDR3aa: ASSEEASGSSSGQETQY
abundance: many
v_gene: TRBV2

CDR3aa: ASSLKGGTSDEQF
abundance: -
v_gene: TRBV7-3

CDR3aa: AWRVGGGRNTEAF
abundance: many
v_gene: TRBV30

CDR3aa: ASSLGGTASYNEQF
abundance: many
v_gene: TRBV5-1

CDR3aa: AWGSGPSGNTIY
abundance: few
v_gene: TRBV30

CDR3aa: ASSLGAGGELF
abundance: few
v_gene: TRBV7-3

CDR3aa: ASRRSGANYGYT
abundance: -
v_gene: TRBV28

CDR3aa: ASRLGTVGGYT
abundance: many
v_gene: TRBV13

CDR3aa: ASRLNYKWTGEETQC
abundance: many
v_gene: TRBV12-3/TRBV12-4